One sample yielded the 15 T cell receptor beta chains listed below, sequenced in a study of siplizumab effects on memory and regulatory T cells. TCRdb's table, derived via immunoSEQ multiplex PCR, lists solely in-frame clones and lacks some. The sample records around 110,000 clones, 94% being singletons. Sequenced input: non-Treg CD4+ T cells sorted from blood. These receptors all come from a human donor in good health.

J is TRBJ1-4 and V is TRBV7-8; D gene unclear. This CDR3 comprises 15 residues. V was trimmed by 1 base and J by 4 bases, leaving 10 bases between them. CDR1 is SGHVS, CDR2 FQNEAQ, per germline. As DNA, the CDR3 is TGTGCCAGCAGCTTAGGATTCGTGATTAATGAAAAACTGTTTTTT. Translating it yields CASSLGFVINEKLFF.

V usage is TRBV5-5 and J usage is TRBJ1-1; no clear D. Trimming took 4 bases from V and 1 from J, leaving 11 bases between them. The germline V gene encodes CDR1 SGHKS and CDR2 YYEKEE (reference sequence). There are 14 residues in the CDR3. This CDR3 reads CASSTGEENTEAFF. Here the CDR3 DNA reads TGTGCCAGCAGCACCGGGGAAGAGAACACTGAAGCTTTCTTT.

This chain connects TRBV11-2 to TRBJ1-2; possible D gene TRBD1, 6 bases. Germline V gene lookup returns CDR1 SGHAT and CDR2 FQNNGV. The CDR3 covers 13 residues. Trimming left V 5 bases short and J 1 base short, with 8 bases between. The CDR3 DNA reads TGTGCCAGCAGCACAGGGATTAACTATGGCTACACCTTC. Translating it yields CASSTGINYGYTF. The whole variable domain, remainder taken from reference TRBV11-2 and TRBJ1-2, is EAGVAQSPRYKIIEKRQSVAFWCNPISGHATLYWYQQILGQGPKLLIQFQNNGVVDDSQLPKDRFSAERLKGVDSTLKIQPAKLEDSAVYLCASSTGINYGYTFGSGTRLTVV.

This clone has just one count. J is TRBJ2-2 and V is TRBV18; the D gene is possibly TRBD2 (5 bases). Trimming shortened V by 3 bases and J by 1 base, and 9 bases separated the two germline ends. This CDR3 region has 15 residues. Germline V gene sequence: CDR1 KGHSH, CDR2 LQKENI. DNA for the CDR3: TGTGCCAGCTCACCGATCGGGGAGAACACCGGGGAGCTGTTTTTT. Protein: CASSPIGENTGELFF.

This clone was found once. The CDR3 coding sequence is TGTGCCAGCTCACCACCGAACGGAGAAGAGACCCAGTACTTC. Encoded protein: CASSPPNGEETQYF. This rearrangement joins TRBV18 to TRBJ2-5; the D is unclear. The length of the CDR3 is 14 residues. The V gene lost 0 bases and the J gene lost 3 bases, with 8 bases spanning the gap. CDR1 is KGHSH and CDR2 is LQKENI in the germline V gene. Using reference TRBV18 and TRBJ2-5 for the parts outside the CDR3, the full variable domain is NAGVMQNPRHLVRRRGQEARLRCSPMKGHSHVYWYRQLPEEGLKFMVYLQKENIIDESGMPKERFSAEFPKEGPSILRIQQVVRGDSAAYFCASSPPNGEETQYFGPGTRLLVL.

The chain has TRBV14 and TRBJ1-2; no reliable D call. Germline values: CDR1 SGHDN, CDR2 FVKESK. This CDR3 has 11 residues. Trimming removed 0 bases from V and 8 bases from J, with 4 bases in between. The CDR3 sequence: CASSQEGGYTF. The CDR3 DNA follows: TGTGCCAGCAGCCAAGAGGGCGGCTACACCTTC. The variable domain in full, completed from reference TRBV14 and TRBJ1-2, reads EAGVTQFPSHSVIEKGQTVTLRCDPISGHDNLYWYRRVMGKEIKFLLHFVKESKQDESGMPNNRFLAERTGGTYSTLKVQPAELEDSGVYFCASSQEGGYTFGSGTRLTVV.

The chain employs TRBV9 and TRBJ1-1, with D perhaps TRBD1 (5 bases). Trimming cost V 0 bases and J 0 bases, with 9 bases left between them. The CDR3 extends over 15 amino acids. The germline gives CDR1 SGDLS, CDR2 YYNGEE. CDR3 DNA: TGTGCCAGCAGCGTAGGCACAGGCATGAACACTGAAGCTTTCTTT. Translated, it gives CASSVGTGMNTEAFF.

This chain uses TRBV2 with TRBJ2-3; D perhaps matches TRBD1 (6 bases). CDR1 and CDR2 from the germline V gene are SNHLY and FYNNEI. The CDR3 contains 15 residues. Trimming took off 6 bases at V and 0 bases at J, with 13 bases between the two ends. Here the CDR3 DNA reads TGTGCCAGCAGACAGGGAACCCTTAGCACAGATACGCAGTATTTT. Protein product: CASRQGTLSTDTQYF.

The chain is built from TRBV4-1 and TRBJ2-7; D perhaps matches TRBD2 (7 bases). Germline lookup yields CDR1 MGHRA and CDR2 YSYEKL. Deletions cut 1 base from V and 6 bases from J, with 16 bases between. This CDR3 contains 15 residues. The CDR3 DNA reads TGCGCCAGCAGCCAAGGGGGGGCTAGCGGCGTCGAGCAGTACTTC. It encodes CASSQGGASGVEQYF.

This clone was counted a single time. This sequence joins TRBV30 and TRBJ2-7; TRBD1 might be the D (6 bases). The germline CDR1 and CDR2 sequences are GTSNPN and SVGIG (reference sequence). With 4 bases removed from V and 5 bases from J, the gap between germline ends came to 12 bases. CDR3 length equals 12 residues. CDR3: CAWNLRGDEQYF. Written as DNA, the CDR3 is TGTGCCTGGAATCTCAGGGGCGACGAGCAGTACTTC.

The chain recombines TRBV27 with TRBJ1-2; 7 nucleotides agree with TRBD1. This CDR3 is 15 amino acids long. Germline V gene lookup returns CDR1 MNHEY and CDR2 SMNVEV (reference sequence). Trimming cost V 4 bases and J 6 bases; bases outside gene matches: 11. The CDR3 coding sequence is TGTGCCAGCAGTTACTACCCGATACAGGGGCATGGCTACACCTTC. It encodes CASSYYPIQGHGYTF.

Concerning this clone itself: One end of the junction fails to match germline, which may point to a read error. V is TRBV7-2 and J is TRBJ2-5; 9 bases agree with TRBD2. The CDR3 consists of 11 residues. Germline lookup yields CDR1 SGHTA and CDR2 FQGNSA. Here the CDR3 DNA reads TGTGCCAGCAGCCTAGCGGGGCTCCAGTACTTC. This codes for CASSLAGLQYF.

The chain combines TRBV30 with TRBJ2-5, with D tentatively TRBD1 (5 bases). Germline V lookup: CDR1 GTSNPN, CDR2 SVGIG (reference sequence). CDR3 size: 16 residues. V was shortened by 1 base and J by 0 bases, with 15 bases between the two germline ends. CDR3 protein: CAWSAQGTFDQETQYF. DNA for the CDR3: TGTGCCTGGAGTGCCCAGGGAACGTTTGACCAAGAGACCCAGTACTTC. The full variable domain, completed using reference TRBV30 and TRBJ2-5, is SQTIHQWPATLVQPVGSPLSLECTVEGTSNPNLYWYRQAAGRGLQLLFYSVGIGQISSEVPQNLSASRPQDRQFILSSKKLLLSDSGFYLCAWSAQGTFDQETQYFGPGTRLLVL.

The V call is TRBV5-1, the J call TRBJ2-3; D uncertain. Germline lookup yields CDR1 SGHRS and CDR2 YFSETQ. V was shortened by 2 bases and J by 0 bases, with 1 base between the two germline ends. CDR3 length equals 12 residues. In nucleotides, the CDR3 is TGCGCCAGCAGCTTTAGCACAGATACGCAGTATTTT. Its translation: CASSFSTDTQYF.

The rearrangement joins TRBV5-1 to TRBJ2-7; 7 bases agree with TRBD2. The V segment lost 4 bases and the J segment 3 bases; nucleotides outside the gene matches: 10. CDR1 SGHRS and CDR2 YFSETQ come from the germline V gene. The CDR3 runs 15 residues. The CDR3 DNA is TGCGCCAGCAGCCCCCGTAGCGGGCGAAACTACGAGCAGTACTTC. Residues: CASSPRSGRNYEQYF.